This T cell receptor beta chain came from a study of response to subunit inactivated influenza vaccine. Germline V gene lookup returns CDR1 SGHRS and CDR2 YFSETQ. The CDR3 has 13 amino acids. The V and J ends lost 3 bases and 7 bases respectively, with 13 bases between them. This clonotype was counted many times. Its antigen is still unknown. From the RT-PCR reads, TCRdb called clonotypes with MiXCR, one entry per CDR3 protein. This table holds around 600,000 distinct CDR3 sequences, about 11% found once. Findings and caveats of the study: Each seasonal influenza vaccination recruits few new T cells, the authors suggested.

This sample also appeared in a second study, on T cells expressing NK-cell markers. That publication notes: Researchers built TCR beta cDNA using 5'RACE template switching with UMIs. Seven of the eight sequenced donors were HCMV-seropositive; one was seronegative.

The rearrangement uses TRBV5-1 and TRBJ1-1, with a tentative D call TRBD1 (5 bases). The specimen comprised PBMCs from blood, sampled on the day of vaccination. The clonotype was recovered from a man between 45 and 60 years old who received an inactivated influenza vaccine. CDR3 protein: CASSYDSEIEAFF. The CDR3 DNA sequence: TGCGCCAGCAGCTACGACAGCGAGATTGAAGCTTTCTTT.